Following are 18 T cell receptor beta chains from one sample sequenced in a study of blood T cell repertoires in COVID-19. Produced via immunoSEQ multiplex PCR; TCRdb's table is partial and in-frame only. The data show around 70,000 clones, with about four fifths seen just once and 15% held by the top ten. The sample was peripheral blood. These TCRs come from a human donor in a cohort sampled during active COVID-19.

The chain uses TRBV28 and TRBJ2-3; D may be TRBD2 (7 bases). V was shortened by 6 bases and J by 4 bases, with 17 bases between the two germline ends. CDR3 length equals 15 residues. The germline gives CDR1 MDHEN, CDR2 SYDVKM. The CDR3 sequence: CASSHGGGAPDTQYF. The CDR3 DNA is TGTGCCAGCAGCCATGGGGGGGGCGCCCCAGATACGCAGTATTTT.

The chain couples TRBV30 to TRBJ1-2; 11 positions agree with TRBD1. Trimming at V came to 8 bases and at J to 4 bases, leaving 9 bases not matched to a gene. Germline V gene data show CDR1 as GTSNPN and CDR2 as SVGIG (reference sequence). CDR3 length: 14 residues. The DNA for the CDR3 is TGTGCCGGCCGGGACAGGGGGTTATCCTATGGCTACACCTTC. It translates to CAGRDRGLSYGYTF.

The CDR3 DNA sequence: TGTGCCAGCAGTCAACAGGGTTTGGGCGGAAACACCATATATTTT. This sequence encodes CASSQQGLGGNTIYF. V and J are TRBV2 and TRBJ1-3, with D perhaps TRBD1 (6 bases). Germline CDR1 is SNHLY and CDR2 is FYNNEI. CDR3 length: 15 residues. The germline V and J ends were trimmed by 5 bases and 4 bases, with 15 bases remaining between them.

This chain joins TRBV11-2 and TRBJ1-1; weak D call: TRBD1 (5 bases). Germline CDR1 reads SGHAT; CDR2 reads FQNNGV. The CDR3 is 15 amino acids. V lost 5 bases, J lost 4 bases, and 17 bases lay in between. CDR3 in DNA: TGTGCCAGCAGCCCAAGGAGGGACGGGCGCACTGAAGCTTTCTTT. It is translated as CASSPRRDGRTEAFF. Looking up the rest from reference TRBV11-2 and TRBJ1-1 gives the full variable domain: EAGVAQSPRYKIIEKRQSVAFWCNPISGHATLYWYQQILGQGPKLLIQFQNNGVVDDSQLPKDRFSAERLKGVDSTLKIQPAKLEDSAVYLCASSPRRDGRTEAFFGQGTRLTVV.

The chain uses TRBV14 and TRBJ2-7, with TRBD1 identical over 8 bases. V lost 7 bases, J lost 6 bases, and 8 bases stayed unmatched. The CDR3 covers 13 residues. CDR1 is SGHDN and CDR2 is FVKESK in the germline V gene. This CDR3 reads CASKTLQGGEQYF. DNA for the CDR3: TGTGCCAGCAAGACCCTACAGGGGGGCGAGCAGTACTTC.

This chain uses TRBV19 with TRBJ2-1; 13 bases are shared with TRBD2. The CDR3 loop spans 16 amino acids. In germline, CDR1 is LNHDA, CDR2 SQIVND (reference sequence). V dropped 3 bases and J dropped 10; count of bases not matched to a gene: 9. CDR3: CASSIATGTSGNEQFF. The CDR3 coding sequence is TGTGCCAGTAGTATTGCCACGGGGACTAGCGGGAACGAGCAGTTCTTC. Looking up the rest from reference TRBV19 and TRBJ2-1 gives the full variable domain: DGGITQSPKYLFRKEGQNVTLSCEQNLNHDAMYWYRQDPGQGLRLIYYSQIVNDFQKGDIAEGYSVSREKKESFPLTVTSAQKNPTAFYLCASSIATGTSGNEQFFGPGTRLTVL.

This chain joins TRBV6-1 and TRBJ1-6; weak D call: TRBD1 (6 bases). Trimming took 3 bases from V and 0 from J, leaving 12 bases between them. CDR3 length: 17 amino acids. Germline V CDR1 and CDR2: MNHNS, SASEGT. CDR3 DNA: TGTGCCAGCAGTGACCTACAGGGCGCCTCCTATAATTCACCCCTCCACTTT. Its protein product is CASSDLQGASYNSPLHF.

The rearrangement joins TRBV27 to TRBJ2-7; possibly TRBD2 for D (6 bases). V dropped 4 bases and J dropped 4 bases, with 20 bases sitting between them. Looked up from germline, CDR1 is MNHEY and CDR2 is SMNVEV (reference sequence). The CDR3 totals 16 residues. The CDR3 region is CASSSGVGLEKYEQYF. CDR3 bases: TGTGCCAGCAGTTCCGGCGTGGGACTTGAAAAATACGAGCAGTACTTC.

The genes are TRBV19 and TRBJ1-3; D ambiguous. The CDR3 has 13 amino acids. The V and J ends lost 3 bases and 8 bases respectively, with 11 bases between them. Germline V gives CDR1 LNHDA, CDR2 SQIVND (reference sequence). CDR3 bases: TGTGCCAGTAGTATTGGAGGAGCTGACACCATATATTTT. Translation: CASSIGGADTIYF. The whole variable domain, filled in from reference TRBV19 and TRBJ1-3, reads DGGITQSPKYLFRKEGQNVTLSCEQNLNHDAMYWYRQDPGQGLRLIYYSQIVNDFQKGDIAEGYSVSREKKESFPLTVTSAQKNPTAFYLCASSIGGADTIYFGEGSWLTVV.

The chain employs TRBV28 and TRBJ2-7; TRBD2 matches at 10 bases. CDR1 MDHEN and CDR2 SYDVKM come from the germline V gene. This CDR3 is 13 amino acids long. V was clipped by 5 bases and J by 3 bases; unmatched bases: 1. Here the CDR3 reads CASSRLAGYEQYF. As DNA, the CDR3 is TGTGCCAGCAGTCGACTAGCGGGCTACGAGCAGTACTTC.

This clone was counted a single time. The V and J genes are TRBV27 and TRBJ2-1; the D gene is possibly TRBD2 (6 bases). Trimming removed 6 bases from V and 4 bases from J, with 13 bases in between. Germline loops: CDR1 MNHEY, CDR2 SMNVEV (reference sequence). The CDR3 runs 14 residues. CDR3 DNA: TGTGCCAGCAGGGGCCGGGGGTCATACAATGAGCAGTTCTTC. It yields the protein CASRGRGSYNEQFF.

The table lists this clone with a few counts. The rearrangement joins TRBV21-1 to TRBJ1-2. TRBV21-1 is a pseudogene. CDR3 length equals 11 residues. The CDR3 region is CASSKRDLYTF. The CDR3 DNA reads as TGTGCCAGCAGCAAGCGGGACCTCTACACCTTC.

This chain joins TRBV18 and TRBJ2-5; 10 bases map to TRBD2. J gave up 1 base and V 5 bases, and 4 bases lay outside the gene matches. This CDR3 is built from 15 residues. Germline V gives CDR1 KGHSH, CDR2 LQKENI. Here the CDR3 reads CASSTRTSGQETQYF. CDR3 coding DNA: TGTGCCAGCTCAACAAGGACTAGCGGCCAAGAGACCCAGTACTTC.

The genes are TRBV19 and TRBJ2-1, with 12 bases identical to TRBD2. The CDR3 is 16 residues long. Germline CDR1 is LNHDA and CDR2 is SQIVND (reference sequence). The J segment lost 7 bases and the V segment lost 5 bases, leaving 9 bases of the junction unmatched. The DNA for the CDR3 is TGTGCCAGTAGTTCCCTAGCGGGAGGGCCGGGGAATGAGCAGTTCTTC. The encoded protein is CASSSLAGGPGNEQFF.

The V call is TRBV6-5, the J call TRBJ2-2; D might be TRBD1 (5 bases). From germline, CDR1 is MNHEY and CDR2 SVGAGI. The ends were cut back, 4 bases at V and 7 bases at J, with 10 bases in the middle. The CDR3 loop spans 13 amino acids. As DNA, the CDR3 is TGTGCCAGCAGTTCTACACAGGACGGGGAGCTGTTTTTT. Translation: CASSSTQDGELFF.

The gene calls are TRBV27 and TRBJ2-7, with TRBD2 matching 15 bases. Germline loops: CDR1 MNHEY, CDR2 SMNVEV (reference sequence). Unmatched junction bases numbered 3, after V lost 6 bases and J lost 0 bases. The CDR3 length is 16 residues. CDR3 region: CASRGLAGGNSYEQYF. The DNA for the CDR3 is TGTGCCAGCAGGGGACTAGCGGGAGGAAACTCCTACGAGCAGTACTTC.

The chain has TRBV28 and TRBJ2-2; 9 bases fit TRBD1. V shed 5 bases and J 1 base; nucleotides not matched to a gene: 5. This CDR3 comprises 16 residues. CDR1 and CDR2 (germline): MDHEN, SYDVKM. The CDR3 bases are TGTGCCAGCAGTGGATACAGGGGGCTGAACACCGGGGAGCTGTTTTTT. Translation: CASSGYRGLNTGELFF.

The rearrangement uses TRBV11-3 and TRBJ2-2; 11 bases match TRBD1. V gave up 0 bases and J gave up 5 bases; unmatched junction bases: 8. The CDR3 is 18 residues long. Germline CDR1 SGHNT, CDR2 YENEEA. CDR3 nucleotides: TGTGCCAGCAGCTTAGATCTCCGGGACAGGGGGAGAACCGGGGAGCTGTTTTTT. Its protein product is CASSLDLRDRGRTGELFF.